The present T cell receptor (beta chain) was sequenced within a study of memory CD4+ T cells and cytomegalovirus serostatus. V was shortened by 3 bases and J by 4 bases, with 19 bases between the two germline ends. CDR3 length: 18 residues. Per germline, CDR1 MDHEN and CDR2 SYDVKM. The sort gate was single viable CD3+CD4+CD8-CD45RO+ cells for memory CD4+ T cells. The data were produced by immunoSEQ multiplex PCR, yet TCRdb's version contains in-frame clones alone and is incomplete. The repertoire includes about 52,000 clones, about 80% of them detected once, and about 1.4% sits in the top ten. The receptor's source is an adult in good health and CMV-seropositive. The sequencing input was memory CD4+ T cells from blood. The chain joins TRBV28 to TRBJ2-6; D is perhaps TRBD1 (6 bases). CDR3 in amino acids: CASSFRVLQGAGANVLTF. CDR3 sequence (DNA): TGTGCCAGCAGTTTCCGCGTCCTACAGGGTGCGGGGGCCAACGTCCTGACTTTC.